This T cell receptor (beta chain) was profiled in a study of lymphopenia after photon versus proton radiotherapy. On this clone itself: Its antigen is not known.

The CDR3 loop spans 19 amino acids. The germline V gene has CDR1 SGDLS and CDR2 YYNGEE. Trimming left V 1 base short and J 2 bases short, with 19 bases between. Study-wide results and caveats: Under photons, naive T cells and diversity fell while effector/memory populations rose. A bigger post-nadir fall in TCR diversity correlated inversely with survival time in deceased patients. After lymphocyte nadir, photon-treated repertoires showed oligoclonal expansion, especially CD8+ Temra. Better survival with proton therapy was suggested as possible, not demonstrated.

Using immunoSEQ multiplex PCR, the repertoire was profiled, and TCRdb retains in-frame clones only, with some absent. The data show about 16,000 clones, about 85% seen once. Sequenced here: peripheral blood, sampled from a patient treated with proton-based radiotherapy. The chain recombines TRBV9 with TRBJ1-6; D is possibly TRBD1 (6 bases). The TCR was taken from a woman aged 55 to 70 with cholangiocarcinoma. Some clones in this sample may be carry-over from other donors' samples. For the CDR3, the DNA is TGTGCCAGCAGCGTAATCCAAGACGACAGGCGCACCTATAATTCACCCCTCCACTTT. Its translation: CASSVIQDDRRTYNSPLHF.